This TCR beta chain was identified during a study of CD8 T cells in ankylosing spondylitis (dated by TCRdb to 2016 to 2017). In terms of the full investigation: The study set out to find disease-linked TCR variants by profiling T cell receptor beta repertoires in ankylosing spondylitis patients and healthy donors. Samples of peripheral blood were taken, and for ankylosing spondylitis patients, synovial fluid was collected as well. The whole study cohort included 95 to 130 healthy donors and 20 to 25 ankylosing spondylitis patients. What the research found in general, with its limitations: The disease-linked clones were reported as significantly enriched in matched synovial fluid samples from ankylosing spondylitis patients. In peripheral blood, the disease-linked clones were found at relatively low frequencies and had a CD8+ phenotype. Some TCR beta motif variants had previously been reported in synovial fluid and blood of reactive arthritis patients, which suggested common disease-initiation mechanisms. Blood from ankylosing spondylitis patients appeared to be characterized by a TCR beta motif composed of about eight highly homologous amino acid variants.

Sequencing took place on an Illumina HiSeq 2500. TCR beta libraries were prepared by quantitative 5'-RACE with molecular barcodes. The original methods were these. A new computational method, built on a probabilistic model of VDJ rearrangement, was used to identify disease-linked TCR variants. TCRdb itself trimmed the public reads at Q25 with fastp, ran MiXCR and retained productive beta chains. Entries that share a CDR3 protein sequence are merged under the most common genes and DNA. TCRdb's processing, not the study's, gives the V and J calls here. Across this sample there are 380,000 or so distinct CDR3 sequences, with roughly 22% seen only once. The top ten clonotypes cover 13% of the sample. The V end loses 2 bases and the J end loses 4 bases, and a stretch of 9 bases separates them. The germline V gene (reference sequence) gives CDR1 as LGHDT and CDR2 as YNNKEL. Its CDR3 holds 15 amino acids, cysteine through phenylalanine. Only the CDR3 region is kept as DNA, spanning 45 bases read in frame from base 1.

On this clonotype itself: Its cognate antigen has yet to be identified. Base qualities are missing; no much larger clone stands one base away.

This sequence originates from a male donor with ankylosing spondylitis or in good health (not recorded which). The chain links TRBV3-1 with TRBJ2-6; tentative D gene TRBD2, with 6 bases matching. Sequences were obtained from blood, either unsorted or a sorted T cell fraction (not recorded which). The DNA sequence follows: TGTGCCAGCAGCCAATGGGAGGCCGGGGCCAACGTCCTGACTTTC. The translation is CASSQWEAGANVLTF.